This record looks at one T cell receptor beta chain sequence and its context. Its target is not known. This CDR3 has 15 residues. The J segment lost 8 bases and the V segment lost 7 bases, leaving 9 bases of the junction unmatched. Germline CDR1 is MNHNS and CDR2 is SASEGT. This entry comes from a study of cytomegalovirus exposure and HLA in healthy donors. Study-level points and caveats: Sequencing depth across donors, presence/absence analyses assumed, was roughly uniform. Compared with the approximately 680-donor mean, an Asian-associated ancestry cluster reportedly had fewer N-insertions, according to a later analysis.

Primers: 60 Vbeta forward and 13 Jbeta reverse. Only in-frame clones appear in the TCRdb table, and some are missing; sequencing was by immunoSEQ multiplex PCR. The profile shows around 130,000 clones, around four fifths of them singletons. The chain uses TRBV6-1 and TRBJ2-1; 12 bases are a match to TRBD1. The sequenced sample consisted of PBMCs. The receptor was isolated from a woman in her thirties or forties in good health and CMV-seropositive. CDR3 in amino acids: CASTVRDRGRDEQFF. The CDR3 DNA reads as TGTGCCAGCACCGTACGGGACAGGGGGCGTGATGAGCAGTTCTTC.